What follows describes a single TCR beta chain. Its antigen is not known. This CDR3 has 15 residues. The J segment lost 5 bases and the V segment lost 1 base, leaving 5 bases of the junction unmatched. The V gene's germline CDR1 is MNHEY and CDR2 SMNVEV (reference sequence). These data come from a study of identifying expanded T cells in peripheral blood. Findings and limits, study-wide: Across healthy donors, higher total template counts meant significantly greater approximately 2-week count variance.

Sequenced by immunoSEQ multiplex PCR; TCRdb stores in-frame clones only, minus some. The data show 95,000 to 100,000 clones, around nine tenths seen once. This sequence was found in a person aged 18 to 75 in good health. The genes are TRBV27 and TRBJ2-3; 8 bases line up with TRBD1. The source material was blood. CDR3 DNA: TGTGCCAGCAGTTTATGGCAGGGGGCGGGAGATACGCAGTATTTT. It translates to CASSLWQGAGDTQYF.